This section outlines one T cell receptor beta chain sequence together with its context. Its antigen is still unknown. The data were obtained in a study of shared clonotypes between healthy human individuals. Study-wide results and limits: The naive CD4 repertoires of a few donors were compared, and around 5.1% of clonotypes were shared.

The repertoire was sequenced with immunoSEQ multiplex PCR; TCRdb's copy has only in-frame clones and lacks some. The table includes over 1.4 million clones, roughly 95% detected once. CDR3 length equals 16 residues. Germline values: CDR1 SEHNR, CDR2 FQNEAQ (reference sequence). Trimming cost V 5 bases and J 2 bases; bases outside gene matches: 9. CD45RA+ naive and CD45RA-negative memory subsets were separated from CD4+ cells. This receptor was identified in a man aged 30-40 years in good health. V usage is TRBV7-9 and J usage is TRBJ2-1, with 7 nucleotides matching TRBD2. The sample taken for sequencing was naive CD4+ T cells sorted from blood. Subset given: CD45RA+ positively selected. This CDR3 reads CASSPTAGTTYNEQFF. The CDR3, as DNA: TGTGCCAGCAGCCCGACCGCCGGGACTACCTACAATGAGCAGTTCTTC.